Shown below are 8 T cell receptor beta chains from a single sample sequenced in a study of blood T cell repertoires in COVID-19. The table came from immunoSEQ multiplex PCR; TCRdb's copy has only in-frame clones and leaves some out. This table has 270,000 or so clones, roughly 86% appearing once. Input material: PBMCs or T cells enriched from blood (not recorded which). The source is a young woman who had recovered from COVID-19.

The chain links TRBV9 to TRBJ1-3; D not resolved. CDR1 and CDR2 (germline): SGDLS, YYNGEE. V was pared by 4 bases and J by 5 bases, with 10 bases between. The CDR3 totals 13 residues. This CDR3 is CASSSPGRNTIYF. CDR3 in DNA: TGTGCCAGCAGCTCACCGGGGAGAAACACCATATATTTT.

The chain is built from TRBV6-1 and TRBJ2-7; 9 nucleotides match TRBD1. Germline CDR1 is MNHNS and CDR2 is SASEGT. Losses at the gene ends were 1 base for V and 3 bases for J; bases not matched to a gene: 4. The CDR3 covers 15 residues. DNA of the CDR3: TGTGCCAGCAGTGAAGAGTGGGACAGGGACTACGAGCAGTACTTC. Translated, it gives CASSEEWDRDYEQYF.

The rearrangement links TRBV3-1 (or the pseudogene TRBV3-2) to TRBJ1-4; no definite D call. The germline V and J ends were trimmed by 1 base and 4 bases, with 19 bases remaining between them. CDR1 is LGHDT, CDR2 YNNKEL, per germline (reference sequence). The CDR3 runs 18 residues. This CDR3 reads CASSQVRGPVFGNEKLFF. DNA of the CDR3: TGTGCCAGCAGCCAAGTTCGGGGTCCAGTCTTTGGTAATGAAAAACTGTTTTTT.

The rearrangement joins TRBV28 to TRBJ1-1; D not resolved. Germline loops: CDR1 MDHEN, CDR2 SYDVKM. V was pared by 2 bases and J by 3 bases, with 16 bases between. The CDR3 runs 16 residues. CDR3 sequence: CASSLPTGIADTEAFF. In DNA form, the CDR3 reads TGTGCCAGCAGTTTACCAACGGGGATTGCGGACACTGAAGCTTTCTTT. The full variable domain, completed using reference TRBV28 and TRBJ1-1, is DVKVTQSSRYLVKRTGEKVFLECVQDMDHENMFWYRQDPGLGLRLIYFSYDVKMKEKGDIPEGYSVSREKKERFSLILESASTNQTSMYLCASSLPTGIADTEAFFGQGTRLTVV.

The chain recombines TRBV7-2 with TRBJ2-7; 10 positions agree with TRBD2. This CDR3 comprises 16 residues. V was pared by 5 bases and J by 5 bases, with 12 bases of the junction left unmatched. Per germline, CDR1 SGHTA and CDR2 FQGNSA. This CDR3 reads CASSVKAGGPKDEQYF. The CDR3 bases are TGTGCCAGCAGCGTAAAAGCGGGGGGGCCTAAAGACGAGCAGTACTTC.

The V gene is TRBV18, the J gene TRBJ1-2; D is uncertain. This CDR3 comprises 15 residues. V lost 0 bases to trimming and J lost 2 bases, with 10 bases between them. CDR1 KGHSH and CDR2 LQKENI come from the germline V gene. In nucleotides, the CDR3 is TGTGCCAGCTCACCACCGGTCTCCAGGAACTATGGCTACACCTTC. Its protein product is CASSPPVSRNYGYTF. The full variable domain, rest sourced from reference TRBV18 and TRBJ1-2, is NAGVMQNPRHLVRRRGQEARLRCSPMKGHSHVYWYRQLPEEGLKFMVYLQKENIIDESGMPKERFSAEFPKEGPSILRIQQVVRGDSAAYFCASSPPVSRNYGYTFGSGTRLTVV.

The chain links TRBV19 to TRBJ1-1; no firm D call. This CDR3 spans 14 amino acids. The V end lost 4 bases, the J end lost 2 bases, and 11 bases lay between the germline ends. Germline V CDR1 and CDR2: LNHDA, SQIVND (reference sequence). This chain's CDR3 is CASSTTTPNTEAFF. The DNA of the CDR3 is TGTGCCAGTAGTACGACAACGCCTAACACTGAAGCTTTCTTT.

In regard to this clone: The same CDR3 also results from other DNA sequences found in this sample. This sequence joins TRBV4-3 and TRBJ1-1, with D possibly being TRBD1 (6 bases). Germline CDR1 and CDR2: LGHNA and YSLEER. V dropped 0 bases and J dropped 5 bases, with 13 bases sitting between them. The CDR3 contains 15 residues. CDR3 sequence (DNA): TGCGCCAGCAGCCAAGACAGGGGCTTGGGTACTGAAGCTTTCTTT. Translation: CASSQDRGLGTEAFF.